This T cell receptor (beta chain) comes out of a study of blood T cell repertoires in COVID-19. The wider study: Samples came from the United States, Italy and Spain, spanning acute and convalescent COVID-19.

The V and J ends lost 8 bases and 2 bases respectively, with 13 bases between them. Germline V gives CDR1 SNHLY, CDR2 FYNNEI. The CDR3 runs to 13 residues. As originally analysed: Scientists estimated how many nucleated cells there were by amplifying reference gene primers. Assay: immunoSEQ multiplex PCR; the TCRdb copy retains only in-frame clones and omits some. V and J calls and clone size are copied from that table; D and trimming were computed from the DNA. The top ten hold 4% to 5.5% of the sample, which has 85,000 to 120,000 clones, roughly 90% seen once. This TCR came from a woman aged 50 to 60 with COVID-19, enrolled during active disease. This chain connects TRBV2 to TRBJ2-7; D might be TRBD1 (5 bases). The source material was peripheral blood. The CDR3 region has the DNA TGTGCCAGCCGAATAACGGACACCTACGAGCAGTACTTC. It translates to CASRITDTYEQYF.